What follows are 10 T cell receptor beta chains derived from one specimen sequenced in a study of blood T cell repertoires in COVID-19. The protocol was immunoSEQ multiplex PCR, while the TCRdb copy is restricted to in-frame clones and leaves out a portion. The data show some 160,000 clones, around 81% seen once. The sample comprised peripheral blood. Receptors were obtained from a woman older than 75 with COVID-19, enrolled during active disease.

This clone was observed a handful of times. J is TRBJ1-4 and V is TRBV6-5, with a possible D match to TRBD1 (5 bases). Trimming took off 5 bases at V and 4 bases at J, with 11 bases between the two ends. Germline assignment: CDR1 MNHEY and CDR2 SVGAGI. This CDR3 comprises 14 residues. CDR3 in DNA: TGTGCCAGCAGTCGCCAGGGCGGTAATGAAAAACTGTTTTTT. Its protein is CASSRQGGNEKLFF.

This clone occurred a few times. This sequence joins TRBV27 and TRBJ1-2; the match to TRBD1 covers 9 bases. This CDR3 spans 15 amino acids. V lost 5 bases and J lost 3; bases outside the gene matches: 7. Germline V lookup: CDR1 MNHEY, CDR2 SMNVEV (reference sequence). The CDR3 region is CASSPRTGAYYGYTF. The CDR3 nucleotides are TGTGCCAGCAGTCCACGGACAGGGGCCTACTATGGCTACACCTTC.

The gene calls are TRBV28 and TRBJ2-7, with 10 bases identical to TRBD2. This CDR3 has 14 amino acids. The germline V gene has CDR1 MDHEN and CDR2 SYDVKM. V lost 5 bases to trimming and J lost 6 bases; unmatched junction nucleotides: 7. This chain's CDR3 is CASSQLAGSGEQYF. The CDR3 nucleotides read TGTGCCAGCAGTCAACTAGCGGGGTCAGGCGAGCAGTACTTC.

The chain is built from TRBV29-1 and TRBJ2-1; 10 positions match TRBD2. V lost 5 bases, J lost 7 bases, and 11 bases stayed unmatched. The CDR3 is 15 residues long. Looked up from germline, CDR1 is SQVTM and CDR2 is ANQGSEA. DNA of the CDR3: TGCAGCGTTCCCCGGGCGGCTAGCGGGAGTAATGAGCAGTTCTTC. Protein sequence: CSVPRAASGSNEQFF.

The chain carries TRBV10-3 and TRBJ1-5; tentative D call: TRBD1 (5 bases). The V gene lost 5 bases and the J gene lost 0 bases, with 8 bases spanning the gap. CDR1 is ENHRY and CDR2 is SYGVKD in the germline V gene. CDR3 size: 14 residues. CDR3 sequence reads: CAISPDSSNQPQHF. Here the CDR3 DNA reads TGTGCCATCAGTCCCGACAGTAGCAATCAGCCCCAGCATTTT.

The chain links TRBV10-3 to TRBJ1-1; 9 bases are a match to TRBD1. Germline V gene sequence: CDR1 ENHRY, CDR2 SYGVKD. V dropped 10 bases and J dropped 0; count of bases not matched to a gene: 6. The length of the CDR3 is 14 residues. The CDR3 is CATGQGRMNTEAFF. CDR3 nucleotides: TGTGCCACAGGACAGGGGAGAATGAACACTGAAGCTTTCTTT.

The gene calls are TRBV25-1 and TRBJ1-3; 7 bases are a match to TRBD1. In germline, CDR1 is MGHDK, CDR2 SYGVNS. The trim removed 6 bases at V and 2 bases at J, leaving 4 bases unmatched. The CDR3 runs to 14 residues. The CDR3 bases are TGTGCCAGCAGGCAAGACAGGGCTGGAAACACCATATATTTT. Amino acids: CASRQDRAGNTIYF.

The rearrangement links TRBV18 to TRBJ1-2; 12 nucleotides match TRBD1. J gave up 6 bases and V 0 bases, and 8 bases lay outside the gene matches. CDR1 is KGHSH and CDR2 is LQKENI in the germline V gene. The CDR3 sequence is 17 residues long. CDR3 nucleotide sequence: TGTGCCAGCTCACCACCGAGGGGGACAGGGGGCACCCATGGCTACACCTTC. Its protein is CASSPPRGTGGTHGYTF.

CDR3 region: CASSLSSGSPNEQFF. The CDR3 DNA sequence: TGTGCCAGCAGTTTATCAAGTGGTAGCCCCAATGAGCAGTTCTTC. The chain recombines TRBV27 with TRBJ2-1; D is ambiguous. The CDR3 extends over 15 amino acids. Trimming removed 0 bases at V and 6 bases at J, with 12 bases between. Germline CDR1 MNHEY, CDR2 SMNVEV (reference sequence).

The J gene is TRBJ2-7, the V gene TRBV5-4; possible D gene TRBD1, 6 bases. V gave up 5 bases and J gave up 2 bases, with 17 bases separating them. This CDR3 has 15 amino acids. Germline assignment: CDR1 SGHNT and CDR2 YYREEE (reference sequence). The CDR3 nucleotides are TGTGCCAGCAGTCCTGGACAGAGCAGTACCTACGAGCAGTACTTC. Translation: CASSPGQSSTYEQYF.